This T cell receptor beta chain was obtained from a study of T cell changes during pregnancy in multiple sclerosis. Generated by immunoSEQ multiplex PCR, the TCRdb table keeps only in-frame clones and is missing some. The sample contains roughly 70,000 clones, 85% to 95% of which appear only once. The V gene end was trimmed by 3 bases and the J gene end by 6 bases; junction bases not matched to a gene: 8. The CDR3 sequence is 14 residues long. Germline CDR1 is SGDLS and CDR2 is YYNGEE. The TCR originated in a female donor with multiple sclerosis, enrolled in a pregnancy study. The material sequenced was peripheral blood, taken before pregnancy. V and J are TRBV9 and TRBJ2-7, with 8 bases lining up with TRBD2. CDR3 residues: CASSGLERGSEQYF. CDR3 sequence (DNA): TGTGCCAGCAGCGGACTCGAGCGGGGGTCCGAGCAGTACTTC. Full variable domain (remainder filled in from reference TRBV9 and TRBJ2-7): DSGVTQTPKHLITATGQRVTLRCSPRSGDLSVYWYQQSLDQGLQFLIQYYNGEERAKGNILERFSAQQFPDLHSELNLSSLELGDSALYFCASSGLERGSEQYFGPGTRLTVT.